This T cell receptor (beta chain) was profiled in a study of identifying expanded T cells in peripheral blood. The protocol was immunoSEQ multiplex PCR, while the TCRdb copy is restricted to in-frame clones and leaves out a portion. The table records more than 50,000 clones, around four fifths of them present only once. Comment on this clone: Its antigen is still unknown.

Collection occurred without any documented infections or immune events in donors. Overall study findings and caveats: Approximately 2-week clone count variance significantly increased as total template count grew. Differentially abundant clones: roughly 1.2 between replicates, around 17 at around 14 days, around 20 at four.

The CDR3 loop spans 16 amino acids. Germline V gives CDR1 GTSNPN, CDR2 SVGIG (reference sequence). Trimming at V came to 4 bases and at J to 0 bases, leaving 3 bases not matched to a gene. This clonotype originated in a person aged 18 to 75 in good health. The sample taken for sequencing was blood. This chain links TRBV30 with TRBJ2-7, with 16 nucleotides matching TRBD2. CDR3 in amino acids: CAWMGLAGGPSYEQYF. The CDR3 nucleotides read TGTGCCTGGATGGGACTAGCGGGAGGGCCCTCCTACGAGCAGTACTTC.